The present TCR beta chain was sequenced within a study of immune evolution from preneoplasia to lung adenocarcinoma. Background on the study: HLA loss of heterozygosity: roughly 6.6% AIS, around 16% MIA, approximately 31% ADC, none AAH. Study outcomes and limitations: Normal lung had highest clonality; later lesions appeared denser, more diverse.

About this clone: Antigen unknown.

Only in-frame clones appear in the TCRdb table, and some are missing; sequencing was by immunoSEQ multiplex PCR. Of roughly 5,700 clones in the sample, around three quarters were seen once. CDR1 and CDR2 (germline): SEHNR, FQNEAQ (reference sequence). Trimming took 1 base from V and 1 from J; bases not matched to a gene: 4. The CDR3 runs to 16 residues. Two lung cancer pathologists independently confirmed each histologic diagnosis. Source material: FFPE minimally invasive lung adenocarcinoma tissue. The rearrangement joins TRBV7-9 to TRBJ2-5; TRBD2 aligns across 9 bases. The receptor comes from a person between 60 and 80 years old with lung adenocarcinoma. The CDR3 loop reads CASSLVLAGSQETQYF. CDR3 in DNA: TGTGCCAGCAGCTTAGTGCTAGCGGGATCCCAAGAGACCCAGTACTTC.